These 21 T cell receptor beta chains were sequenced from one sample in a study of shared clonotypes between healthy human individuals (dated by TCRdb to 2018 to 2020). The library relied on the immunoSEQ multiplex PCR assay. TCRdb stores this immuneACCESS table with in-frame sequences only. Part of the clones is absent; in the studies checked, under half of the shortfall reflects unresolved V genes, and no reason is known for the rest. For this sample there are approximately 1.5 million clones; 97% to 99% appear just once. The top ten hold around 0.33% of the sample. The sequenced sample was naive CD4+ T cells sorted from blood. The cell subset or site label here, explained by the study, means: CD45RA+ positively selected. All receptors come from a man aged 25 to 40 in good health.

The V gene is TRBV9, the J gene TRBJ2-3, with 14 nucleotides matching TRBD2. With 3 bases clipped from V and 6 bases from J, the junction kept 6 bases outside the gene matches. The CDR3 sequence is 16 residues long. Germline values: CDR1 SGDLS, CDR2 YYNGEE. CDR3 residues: CASSAKTSGRADTQYF. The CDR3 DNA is TGTGCCAGCAGCGCAAAGACTAGCGGGAGGGCTGATACGCAGTATTTT.

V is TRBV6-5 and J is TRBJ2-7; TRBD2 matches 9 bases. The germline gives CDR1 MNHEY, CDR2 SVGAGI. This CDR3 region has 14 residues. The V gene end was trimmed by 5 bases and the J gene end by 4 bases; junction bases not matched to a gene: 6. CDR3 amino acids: CASSPRLAGYEQYF. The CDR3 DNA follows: TGTGCCAGCAGTCCCCGGCTAGCGGGATACGAGCAGTACTTC.

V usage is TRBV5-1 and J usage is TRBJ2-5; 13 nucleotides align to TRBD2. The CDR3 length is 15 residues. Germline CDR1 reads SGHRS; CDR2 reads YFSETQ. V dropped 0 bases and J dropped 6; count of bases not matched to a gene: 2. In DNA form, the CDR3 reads TGCGCCAGCAGCTTGGGACTAGCGGGAGGTCAGACCCAGTACTTC. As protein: CASSLGLAGGQTQYF.

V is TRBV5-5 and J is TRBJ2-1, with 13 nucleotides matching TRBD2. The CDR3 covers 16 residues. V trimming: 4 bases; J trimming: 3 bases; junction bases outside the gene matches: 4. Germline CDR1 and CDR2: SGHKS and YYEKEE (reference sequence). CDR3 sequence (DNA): TGTGCCAGCAGCAGAGGGACTAGCGGGAACTACAATGAGCAGTTCTTC. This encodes CASSRGTSGNYNEQFF.

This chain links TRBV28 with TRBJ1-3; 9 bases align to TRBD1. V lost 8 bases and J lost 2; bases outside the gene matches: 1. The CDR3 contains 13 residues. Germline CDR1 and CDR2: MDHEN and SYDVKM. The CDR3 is CASRQGAGNTIYF. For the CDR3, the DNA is TGTGCCAGCCGACAGGGGGCTGGAAACACCATATATTTT.

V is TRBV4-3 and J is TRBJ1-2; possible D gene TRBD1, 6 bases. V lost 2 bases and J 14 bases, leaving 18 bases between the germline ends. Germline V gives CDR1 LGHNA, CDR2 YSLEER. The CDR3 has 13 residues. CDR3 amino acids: CASSQIAQGLGTF. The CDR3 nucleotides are TGCGCCAGCAGCCAAATTGCCCAGGGGCTTGGGACCTTC.

CDR3: CASSKAQGASSYNEQFF. In DNA, the CDR3 is TGCGCCAGCAGCAAAGCACAGGGGGCGAGCTCCTACAATGAGCAGTTCTTC. The chain has TRBV5-1 and TRBJ2-1, with 9 bases lining up with TRBD1. The CDR3 covers 17 residues. With 4 bases clipped from V and 0 bases from J, the junction kept 8 bases outside the gene matches. The germline CDR1 and CDR2 sequences are SGHRS and YFSETQ.

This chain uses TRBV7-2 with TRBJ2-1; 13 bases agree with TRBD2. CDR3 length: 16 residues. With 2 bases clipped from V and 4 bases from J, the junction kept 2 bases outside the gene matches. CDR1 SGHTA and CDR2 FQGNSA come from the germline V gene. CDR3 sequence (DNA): TGTGCCAGCAGCTTAAGGGGACTAGCGGGATACAATGAGCAGTTCTTC. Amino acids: CASSLRGLAGYNEQFF. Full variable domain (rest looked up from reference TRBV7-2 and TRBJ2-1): GAGVSQSPSNKVTEKGKDVELRCDPISGHTALYWYRQSLGQGLEFLIYFQGNSAPDKSGLPSDRFSAERTGGSVSTLTIQRTQQEDSAVYLCASSLRGLAGYNEQFFGPGTRLTVL.

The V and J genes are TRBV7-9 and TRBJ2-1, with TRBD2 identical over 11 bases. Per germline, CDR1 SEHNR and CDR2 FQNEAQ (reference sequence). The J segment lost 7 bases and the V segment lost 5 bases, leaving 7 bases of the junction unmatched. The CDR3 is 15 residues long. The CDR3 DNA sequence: TGTGCCAGCAGCCAACAGACTAGCGGGATGAATGAGCAGTTCTTC. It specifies CASSQQTSGMNEQFF.

The DNA for the CDR3 is TGTGCCTGGAGTCCAGGGAACTACAATGAGCAGTTCTTC. Translation gives CAWSPGNYNEQFF. The rearrangement joins TRBV30 to TRBJ2-1; perhaps TRBD1 as D (5 bases). Germline V lookup: CDR1 GTSNPN, CDR2 SVGIG (reference sequence). V was shortened by 2 bases and J by 3 bases, with 8 bases between the two germline ends. CDR3 length: 13 residues. Full variable domain (outside the CDR3, taken from reference TRBV30 and TRBJ2-1): SQTIHQWPATLVQPVGSPLSLECTVEGTSNPNLYWYRQAAGRGLQLLFYSVGIGQISSEVPQNLSASRPQDRQFILSSKKLLLSDSGFYLCAWSPGNYNEQFFGPGTRLTVL.

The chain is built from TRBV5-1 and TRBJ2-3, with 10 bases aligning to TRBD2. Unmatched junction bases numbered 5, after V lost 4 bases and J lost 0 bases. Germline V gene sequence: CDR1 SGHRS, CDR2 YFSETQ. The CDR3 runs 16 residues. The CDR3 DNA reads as TGCGCCAGCAGCCCGCTAGCGGGAGAGAGCACAGATACGCAGTATTTT. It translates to CASSPLAGESTDTQYF.

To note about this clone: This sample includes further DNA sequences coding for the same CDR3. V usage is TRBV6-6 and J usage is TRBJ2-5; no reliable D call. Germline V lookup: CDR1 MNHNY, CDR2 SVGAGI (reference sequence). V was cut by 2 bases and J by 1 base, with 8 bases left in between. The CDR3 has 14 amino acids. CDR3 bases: TGTGCCAGCAGTTACAGGCAACCCCAAGAGACCCAGTACTTC. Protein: CASSYRQPQETQYF.

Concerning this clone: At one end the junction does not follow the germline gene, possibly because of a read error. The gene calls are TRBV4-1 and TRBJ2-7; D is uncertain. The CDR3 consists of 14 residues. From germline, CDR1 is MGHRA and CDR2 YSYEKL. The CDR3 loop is CASSQVKVGREQYF. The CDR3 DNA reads TGCGCCAGCAGTCAAGTTAAGGTTGGCCGCGAGCAGTACTTC.

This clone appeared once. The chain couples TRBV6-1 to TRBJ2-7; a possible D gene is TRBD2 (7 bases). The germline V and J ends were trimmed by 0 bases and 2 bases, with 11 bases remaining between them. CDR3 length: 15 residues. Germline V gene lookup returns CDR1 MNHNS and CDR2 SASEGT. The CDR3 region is CASSEAAGQPYEQYF. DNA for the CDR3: TGTGCCAGCAGTGAAGCAGCGGGACAACCCTACGAGCAGTACTTC.

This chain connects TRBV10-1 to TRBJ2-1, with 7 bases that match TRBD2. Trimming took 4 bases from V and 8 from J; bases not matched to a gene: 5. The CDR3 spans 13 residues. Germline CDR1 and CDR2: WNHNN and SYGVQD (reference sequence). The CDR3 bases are TGCGCCAGCAGTGTTCCTGGGGGGGATGAGCAGTTCTTC. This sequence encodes CASSVPGGDEQFF.

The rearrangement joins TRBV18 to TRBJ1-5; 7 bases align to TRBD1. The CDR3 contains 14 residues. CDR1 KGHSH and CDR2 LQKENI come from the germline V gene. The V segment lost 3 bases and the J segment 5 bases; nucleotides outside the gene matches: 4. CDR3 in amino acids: CASSPDRAHQPQHF. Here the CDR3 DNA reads TGTGCCAGCTCACCTGACAGGGCCCATCAGCCCCAGCATTTT. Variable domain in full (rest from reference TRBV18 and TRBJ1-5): NAGVMQNPRHLVRRRGQEARLRCSPMKGHSHVYWYRQLPEEGLKFMVYLQKENIIDESGMPKERFSAEFPKEGPSILRIQQVVRGDSAAYFCASSPDRAHQPQHFGDGTRLSIL.

For the CDR3, the DNA is TGCAGCGTTGACCTCCAGGTTACAGATACGCAGTATTTT. Translated: CSVDLQVTDTQYF. The chain has TRBV29-1 and TRBJ2-3, with D uncertain. Germline-derived CDR1 and CDR2 are SQVTM and ANQGSEA. The CDR3 is 13 residues long. V lost 3 bases, J lost 3 bases, and 10 bases lay in between.

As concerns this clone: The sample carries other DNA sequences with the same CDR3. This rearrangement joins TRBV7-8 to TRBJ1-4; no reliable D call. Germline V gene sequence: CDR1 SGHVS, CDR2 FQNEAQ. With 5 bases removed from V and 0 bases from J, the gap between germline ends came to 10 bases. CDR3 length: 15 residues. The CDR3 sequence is CASSPRGATNEKLFF. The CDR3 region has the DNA TGTGCCAGCAGCCCCCGAGGAGCAACTAATGAAAAACTGTTTTTT. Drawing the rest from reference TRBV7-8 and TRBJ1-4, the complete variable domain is GAGVSQSPRYKVAKRGQDVALRCDPISGHVSLFWYQQALGQGPEFLTYFQNEAQLDKSGLPSDRFFAERPEGSVSTLKIQRTQQEDSAVYLCASSPRGATNEKLFFGSGTQLSVL.

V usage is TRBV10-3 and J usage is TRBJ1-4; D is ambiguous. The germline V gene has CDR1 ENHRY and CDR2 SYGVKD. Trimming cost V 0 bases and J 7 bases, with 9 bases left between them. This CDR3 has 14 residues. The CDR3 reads CAISESQDGEKLFF. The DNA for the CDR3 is TGTGCCATCAGTGAGTCCCAGGACGGTGAAAAACTGTTTTTT.

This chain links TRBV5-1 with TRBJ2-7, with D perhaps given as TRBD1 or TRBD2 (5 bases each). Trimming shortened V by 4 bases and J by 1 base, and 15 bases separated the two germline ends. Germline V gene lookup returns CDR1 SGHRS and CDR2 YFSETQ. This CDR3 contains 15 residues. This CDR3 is CASSTGPVRSYEQYF. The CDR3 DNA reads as TGCGCCAGCAGCACGGGGCCGGTTCGATCCTACGAGCAGTACTTC. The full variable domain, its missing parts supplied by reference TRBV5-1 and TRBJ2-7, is KAGVTQTPRYLIKTRGQQVTLSCSPISGHRSVSWYQQTPGQGLQFLFEYFSETQRNKGNFPGRFSGRQFSNSRSEMNVSTLELGDSALYLCASSTGPVRSYEQYFGPGTRLTVT.

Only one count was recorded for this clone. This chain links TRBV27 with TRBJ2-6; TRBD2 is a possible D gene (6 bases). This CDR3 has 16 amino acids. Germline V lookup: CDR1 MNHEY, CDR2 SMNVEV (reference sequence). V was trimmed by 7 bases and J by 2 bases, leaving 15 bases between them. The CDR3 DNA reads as TGTGCCAGCACCCCCCGGGGCGGGGCTGGGGCCAACGTCCTGACTTTC. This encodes CASTPRGGAGANVLTF.